These T cell receptor beta chains were read from a single sample in a study of cytomegalovirus exposure and HLA in healthy donors. The method was immunoSEQ multiplex PCR; TCRdb's version includes in-frame clones alone and lacks a portion of them. This listing includes over 40,000 clones. The sample consisted of PBMCs. The receptors were gathered from a woman in her thirties or forties in good health and CMV-seronegative. Both conserved end residues are part of each CDR3. A D gene is named only where the DNA matches it firmly.

D,V,J,DNA,CDR3
-,TRBV5-1,TRBJ1-2,TGCGCCAGCAGCTTGCGGGGCAGGGGCGCAGCCTATGGCTACACCTTC,CASSLRGRGAAYGYTF
TRBD2,TRBV4-1,TRBJ2-2,TGCGCCAGCAGCCAAGAAGCCAGCGGGGGGGCCTGGTTATCCGGGGAGCTGTTTTTT,CASSQEASGGAWLSGELFF
-,TRBV5-4,TRBJ1-2,TGTGCCAGCAGCTTGGATGTCAGTGCTAACTATGGCTACACCTTC,CASSLDVSANYGYTF
TRBD1,TRBV5-1,TRBJ2-1,TGCGCCAGCAGCTATGGACAGGGTTTAACAAATGAGCAGTTCTTC,CASSYGQGLTNEQFF
-,TRBV6-5,TRBJ1-1,TGTGCCAGCAGTTACTCACTATATGGGGCCGGATGGGAAGCTTTCTTT,CASSYSLYGAGWEAFF
TRBD2,TRBV5-1,TRBJ2-1,TGCGCCAGCAGCCCGGGTGCGGGAGCTGGGAATGAGCAGTTCTTC,CASSPGAGAGNEQFF
-,TRBV19,TRBJ1-3,TGTGCCAGTAGTATAGAGGACAGCCTTGGAAACACCATATATTTT,CASSIEDSLGNTIYF
TRBD2,TRBV4-1,TRBJ2-1,TGCGCCAGCAGCCAAGGTCGAAGCGGGGGTTTCCCCTCCTACAATGAGCAGTTCTTC,CASSQGRSGGFPSYNEQFF
-,TRBV29-1,TRBJ2-2,TGCAGCGTTGTCGGCCAGGCCAACACCGGGGAGCTGTTTTTT,CSVVGQANTGELFF
TRBD1,TRBV5-1,TRBJ1-1,TGCGCCAGCAGCCACCCAGGGGGTACTGAAGCTTTCTTT,CASSHPGGTEAFF
-,TRBV15,TRBJ2-5,TGTGCCACCAGCAGAGCAGGGGTCCAAGAGAACCAGTACTTC,CATSRAGVQENQYF
TRBD2,TRBV7-2,TRBJ2-7,TGTGCCAGCAGCTTAGTTAGCGGGGCGAACGAGCAGTACTTC,CASSLVSGANEQYF
-,TRBV6-6,TRBJ1-4,TGTGCCAGCAGCCGGCAGGGACTTTATGAAAAACTGTTTTTT,CASSRQGLYEKLFF
TRBD1,TRBV19,TRBJ2-7,TGTGCCAGTAGTGCCCGGGACAGGGAAGTGGGCGAGCAGTACTTC,CASSARDREVGEQYF
-,TRBV5-5,TRBJ2-3,TGTGCCAGCAGCTCCGGCGGGACTCTACCCACAGATACGCAGTATTTT,CASSSGGTLPTDTQYF
-,TRBV27,TRBJ1-4,TGTGCCAGCAGTCCCCTTGGGGGGGAGAGACTGTTTTTT,CASSPLGGERLFF
TRBD2,TRBV7-2,TRBJ2-5,TGTGCCAGCAGCAGCTCTGGGACTAGAGGAAGGACCCAGTACTTC,CASSSSGTRGRTQYF
-,TRBV4-1,TRBJ1-1,TGCGCCAGCAGCCAAGTACCGCGGCGCCGGGACACTGAAGCTTTCTTT,CASSQVPRRRDTEAFF
TRBD2,TRBV4-1,TRBJ2-3,TGCGCCAGCAGCCAACTTTGGACTAGCGGGATAGGGGAAGATACGCAGTATTTT,CASSQLWTSGIGEDTQYF
TRBD1,TRBV19,TRBJ1-2,TGTGCCAGTAGTATACGACCGCAGGGGGACTATGGCTACACCTTC,CASSIRPQGDYGYTF
-,TRBV30,TRBJ1-5,TGTGCCTGGAGTGGTGGGGAGGATCAGCCCCAGCATTTT,CAWSGGEDQPQHF
-,TRBV18,TRBJ2-1,TGTGCCAGCTCACCGAACAGGGTCTACAATGAGCAGTTCTTC,CASSPNRVYNEQFF
TRBD1,TRBV5-1,TRBJ1-2,TGCGCCAGCAGCCCGACAGGGGCCGGCTACACCTTC,CASSPTGAGYTF
TRBD2,TRBV9,TRBJ2-3,TGTGCCAGCAGCGTAGAATTGGCGGGGGGGCCCACAGATACGCAGTATTTT,CASSVELAGGPTDTQYF
-,TRBV4-1,TRBJ1-2,TGCGCCAGCAGCCCCACTCCGGCGGCTAACTATGGCTACACCTTC,CASSPTPAANYGYTF
-,TRBV2,TRBJ1-2,TGTGCCAGCAGCTCGGGAGCTAACTATGGCTACACCTTC,CASSSGANYGYTF
-,TRBV18,TRBJ1-2,TGTGCCAGCTCACCGGGGGGTCGGGTTACTGGCTACACCTTC,CASSPGGRVTGYTF
-,TRBV19,TRBJ2-2,TGTGCCAGTAGTATTGGCCTGAACACCGGGGAGCTGTTTTTT,CASSIGLNTGELFF
-,TRBV21-1,TRBJ1-2,TGTGCCAGCAGAACCCGGACAGGGCGTAACTATGGCTACACCTTC,CASRTRTGRNYGYTF
-,TRBV11-1,TRBJ2-7,TGTGCCAGCAGCTTAGCTAGTTACGAGCAGTACTTC,CASSLASYEQYF